A selection of T cell receptor beta chains follows, all from one sample in a study of blood T cells in healthy people across ages. MiXCR, run by TCRdb on the 5' RACE reads, gives a single entry per CDR3 protein. The sample has roughly 1.5 million distinct CDR3 sequences, 35% to 45% seen once. The sample consisted of blood. All receptors come from a woman between 18 and 29 years old in good health. CDR3s include the opening cysteine and the closing phenylalanine or tryptophan. The D gene is left open where the match is weak. Size values are once, few and many counts, or a class for expanded clones, and some rows have none.

D,J,length,V,size,CDR3,DNA
TRBD2,TRBJ2-7,15,TRBV6-2/TRBV6-3,.,CASSQLAGASYEQYF,TGTGCCAGCAGTCAACTAGCGGGGGCATCCTACGAGCAGTACTTC
.,TRBJ2-4,13,TRBV3-1,.,CASSQSGRGEQYF,TGTGCCAGCAGCCAAAGTGGACGAGGGGAGCAGTACTTC
TRBD2,TRBJ2-3,16,TRBV7-3,.,CASSLTSGSGTDTQYF,TGTGCCAGCAGCTTAACTAGCGGGAGTGGCACAGATACGCAGTATTTT
TRBD2,TRBJ2-3,16,TRBV4-3,.,CASSRSSGGEVDTQYF,TGCGCCAGCAGCCGATCTAGCGGGGGGGAGGTAGATACGCAGTATTTT
TRBD2,TRBJ2-5,18,TRBV4-3,once,CASSQVLAGSEREETQYF,TGCGCCAGCAGCCAAGTTCTAGCGGGCTCGGAGAGGGAAGAGACCCAGTACTTC
.,TRBJ2-3,14,TRBV27,few,CASSLWLGTDTQYF,TGTGCCAGCAGTTTATGGCTGGGAACAGATACGCAGTATTTT
.,TRBJ2-2,14,TRBV2,.,CASSGLVDTGELFF,TGTGCCAGCAGTGGACTAGTTGACACCGGGGAGCTGTTTTTT
TRBD2,TRBJ2-3,17,TRBV20-1,.,CSARDTSGENPTDTQYF,TGCAGTGCTAGAGATACTAGCGGGGAGAACCCCACAGATACGCAGTATTTT
.,TRBJ2-3,15,TRBV7-2,few,CASSLRPGYTDTQYF,TGTGCCAGCAGCTTACGTCCAGGGTACACAGATACGCAGTATTTT
.,TRBJ2-5,12,TRBV6-6,.,CASTALGETQYF,TGTGCCAGCACGGCCCTTGGGGAGACCCAGTACTTC
.,TRBJ1-6,15,TRBV10-2,.,CASGRWGIGNSPLHF,TGCGCCAGCGGGAGGTGGGGCATCGGGAATTCACCCCTCCACTTT
TRBD1,TRBJ1-4,14,TRBV29-1,.,CSVKKGAVYEKLFF,TGCAGCGTGAAAAAGGGGGCGGTGTACGAAAAACTGTTTTTT
.,TRBJ2-7,14,TRBV6-2/TRBV6-3,few,CASSYPGATYEQYF,TGTGCCAGCAGTTACCCCGGGGCGACCTACGAGCAGTACTTC
TRBD2,TRBJ2-3,15,TRBV30,few,CAWSVPAGITDTQYF,TGTGCCTGGAGTGTACCAGCGGGAATCACAGATACGCAGTATTTT
.,TRBJ1-1,12,TRBV24-1,once,CATSDFGEEAFF,TGTGCCACCAGTGATTTTGGTGAGGAAGCTTTCTTT
TRBD1,TRBJ1-5,15,TRBV6-1,few,CASSWTGRSNQPQHF,TGTGCCAGCAGTTGGACAGGGCGGAGCAATCAGCCCCAGCATTTT
TRBD1,TRBJ2-1,16,TRBV2,few,CASRALAGGIFSEQFF,TGTGCCAGCAGAGCCCTGGCAGGGGGAATATTTAGTGAGCAGTTCTTC
.,TRBJ1-6,16,TRBV7-9,.,CASSPVTVDYNSPLHF,TGTGCCAGCAGCCCAGTGACAGTCGACTATAATTCACCCCTCCACTTT
.,TRBJ2-7,19,TRBV25-1,.,CASSEYRGSSGGSYNEQYF,TGTGCCAGCAGTGAATATAGGGGGTCTAGCGGAGGCTCCTACAATGAGCAGTACTTC
TRBD1,TRBJ2-1,17,TRBV2,.,CASRVFPAGTGYNEQFF,TGTGCCAGCAGAGTCTTTCCCGCCGGGACAGGTTACAATGAGCAGTTCTTC
TRBD1,TRBJ1-2,14,TRBV10-3,.,CAISDPDRVYGYTF,TGTGCCATCAGTGATCCGGACAGGGTCTATGGCTACACCTTC
.,TRBJ2-7,15,TRBV6-5,few,CASSALLATTYEQYF,TGTGCCAGCAGCGCCCTCCTCGCTACGACCTACGAGCAGTACTTC
TRBD1,TRBJ1-2,15,TRBV11-2,.,CASRQTGAPNYGYTF,TGTGCCAGCAGGCAGACAGGGGCCCCTAACTATGGCTACACCTTC
.,TRBJ1-6,13,TRBV6-1,.,CASRPRGNSPLHF,TGTGCCAGCAGGCCCCGGGGGAATTCACCCCTCCACTTT
.,TRBJ1-5,15,TRBV7-2,.,CASSLWGTGNQPQHF,TGTGCCAGCAGCTTATGGGGTACAGGCAATCAGCCCCAGCATTTT
TRBD2,TRBJ2-7,15,TRBV4-1,few,CASSQKLAGEGEQYF,TGCGCCAGCAGCCAAAAACTAGCGGGAGAGGGGGAGCAGTACTTC
.,TRBJ1-1,14,TRBV6-5,.,CASSPLIANAEAFF,TGTGCCAGCAGTCCGCTAATCGCGAACGCTGAAGCTTTCTTT
TRBD1,TRBJ1-5,13,TRBV30,.,CAWGGQGNQPQHF,TGTGCCTGGGGGGGACAGGGCAATCAGCCCCAGCATTTT
TRBD1,TRBJ1-5,15,TRBV4-1,few,CASSRRQGSNQPQHF,TGCGCCAGCAGCAGAAGACAGGGGAGCAATCAGCCCCAGCATTTT
TRBD2,TRBJ2-1,17,TRBV6-5,few,CASSYLVPFAGGNEQFF,TGTGCCAGCAGTTACCTCGTCCCCTTCGCGGGAGGGAATGAGCAGTTCTTC
.,TRBJ2-7,17,TRBV15,.,CATSRGISTSTYNKQYF,TGTGCCACCAGCAGAGGTATAAGCACCTCTACCTACAATAAGCAGTACTTC
.,TRBJ2-1,13,TRBV20-1,.,CSARDGRRSKQFF,TGCAGTGCTAGAGATGGAAGGCGGAGTAAGCAGTTCTTC
TRBD1,TRBJ2-7,15,TRBV6-5,many,CASSYSGTGSYEQYF,TGTGCCAGCAGTTACTCCGGGACAGGGTCCTACGAGCAGTACTTC
.,TRBJ2-2,13,TRBV20-1,.,CSALAQNTGELFF,TGCAGTGCCCTTGCTCAGAACACCGGGGAGCTGTTTTTT
TRBD1,TRBJ2-5,13,TRBV7-2,.,CVSSRGMKETQYF,TGTGTCAGCAGCAGGGGGATGAAAGAGACCCAGTACTTC
TRBD2,TRBJ2-5,13,TRBV20-1,.,CSAGREGRETQYF,TGCAGTGCCGGGAGGGAGGGTCGCGAGACCCAGTACTTC
TRBD2,TRBJ2-3,15,TRBV20-1,many,CSASLREWSRDTQYF,TGCAGTGCTAGTTTGCGGGAGTGGAGCAGAGATACGCAGTATTTT